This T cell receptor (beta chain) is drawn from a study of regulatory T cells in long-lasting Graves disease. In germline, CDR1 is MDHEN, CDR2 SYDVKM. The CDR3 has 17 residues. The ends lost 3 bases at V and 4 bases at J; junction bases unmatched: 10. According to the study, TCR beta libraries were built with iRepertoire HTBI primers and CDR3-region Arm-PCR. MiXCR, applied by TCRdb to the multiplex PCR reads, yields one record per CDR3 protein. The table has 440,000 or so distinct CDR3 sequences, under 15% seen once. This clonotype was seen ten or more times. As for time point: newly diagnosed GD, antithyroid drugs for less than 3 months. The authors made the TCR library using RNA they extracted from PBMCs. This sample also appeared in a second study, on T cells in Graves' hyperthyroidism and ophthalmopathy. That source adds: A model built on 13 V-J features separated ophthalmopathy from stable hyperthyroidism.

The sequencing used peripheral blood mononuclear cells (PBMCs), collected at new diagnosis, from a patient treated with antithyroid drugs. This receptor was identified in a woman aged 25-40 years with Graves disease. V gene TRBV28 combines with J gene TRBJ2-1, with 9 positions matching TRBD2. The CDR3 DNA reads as TGTGCCAGCAGTTTTCACCGACTAGCGGAAATATACAATGAGCAGTTCTTC. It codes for CASSFHRLAEIYNEQFF.